This TCR beta chain was captured by sequencing in a study of T cells in women clearing cervical HPV infection. Regarding the study as a whole: Effector/memory and HPV-specific T cells were not isolated, and association timing is unknown.

Germline V gene sequence: CDR1 SEHNR, CDR2 FQNEAQ (reference sequence). CDR3 size: 14 residues. With V trimmed by 6 bases and J by 1 base, 5 bases remained unmatched. Data came from immunoSEQ multiplex PCR; TCRdb stores just in-frame clones and leaves some out. The sample includes approximately 28,000 clones. Notes on this clone: Its matching antigen is unknown. The read ends 3 residues early relative to the CDR3; the germline J gene fills the gap.

The chain couples TRBV7-9 to TRBJ1-1, with 7 positions matching TRBD1. Source material: blood buffy coat. This sequence originates from a woman between 18 and 70 years old with a cervical HPV16 infection that either progressed to CIN3+ or cleared (not recorded which). The CDR3 bases that were read are TGTGCCAGCAGTATACAGGGGCCGAACACTGAA. Translation: CASSIQGPNTE. The full CDR3 protein reads CASSIQGPNTEAFF. Full variable domain (rest looked up from reference TRBV7-9 and TRBJ1-1): DTGVSQNPRHKITKRGQNVTFRCDPISEHNRLYWYRQTLGQGPEFLTYFQNEAQLEKSRLLSDRFSAERPKGSFSTLEIQRTEQGDSAMYLCASSIQGPNTEAFFGQGTRLTVV.